This T cell receptor beta chain appears in the sequencing data of a study of T cell responses to AZD1222 COVID-19 vaccine. Study information: Samples with a second dose at about 4 or about 12 weeks were pooled together. General study results and limits: Among the donors, most were white British and more were female, and clonal diversity was possibly underestimated. Among AZD1222 vaccinees, only five or six were seropositive at baseline.

Clones were read by immunoSEQ multiplex PCR, and TCRdb kept only the in-frame ones, dropping some. This repertoire shows around 150,000 clones, around 95% found once; its top ten account for 0.95% to 1.5%. As for this clone: Its antigen is not identified.

The CDR3 has 11 residues. CDR1 and CDR2 from the germline V gene are ENHRY and SYGVKD. V was pared by 11 bases and J by 4 bases, with 4 bases of the junction left unmatched. The starting material was peripheral blood, obtained on day 0 of AZD1222 vaccination. J is TRBJ1-2 and V is TRBV10-3, with 7 bases that match TRBD1. The sequence was collected from an adult in good health. This chain's CDR3 is CASGTAYGYTF. CDR3 coding DNA: TGTGCCTCCGGGACAGCCTATGGCTACACCTTC.